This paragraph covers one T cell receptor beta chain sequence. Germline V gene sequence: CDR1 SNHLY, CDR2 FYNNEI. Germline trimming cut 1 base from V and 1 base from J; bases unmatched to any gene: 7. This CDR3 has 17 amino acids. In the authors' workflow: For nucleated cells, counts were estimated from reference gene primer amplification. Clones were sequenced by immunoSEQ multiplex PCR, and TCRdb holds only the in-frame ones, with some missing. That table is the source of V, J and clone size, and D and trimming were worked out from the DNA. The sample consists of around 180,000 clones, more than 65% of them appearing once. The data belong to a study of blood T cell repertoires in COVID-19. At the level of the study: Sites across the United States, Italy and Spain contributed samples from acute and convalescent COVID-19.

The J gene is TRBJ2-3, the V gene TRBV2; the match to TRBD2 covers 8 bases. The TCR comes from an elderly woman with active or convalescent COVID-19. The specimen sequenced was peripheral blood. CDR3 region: CASSEDGRALGTDTQYF. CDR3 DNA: TGTGCCAGCAGTGAAGACGGGAGGGCCTTGGGCACAGATACGCAGTATTTT.